The rows below give T cell receptor beta chains drawn from one sample of a study of T cell repertoires in cytomegalovirus infection. TCRdb redid the calling of the reads with MiXCR, one entry per CDR3 protein. This sample has roughly 760,000 distinct CDR3 sequences; roughly a third occur once, and the top ten carry more than 2.5%. The sequencing input was PBMCs. These TCRs come from a human donor in good health (CMV status not recorded). Some clones in this sample may be carry-over from other donors' samples. The conserved cysteine and the conserved F or W are not part of the CDR3 here. D genes are given only for firm matches.

TRBV28,TRBJ2-5,TRBD1,13,ASSLTGTGVGTQY
TRBV29-1,TRBJ1-2,NA,11,SVPTGARYGYT
TRBV7-9,TRBJ1-1,NA,14,ASSKGGGIRNTEAF
TRBV6-5,TRBJ2-1,TRBD2,11,ASTSGGGRGEF
TRBV7-2,TRBJ1-1,NA,13,ASSYPQWGLAEAF
TRBV7-9,TRBJ1-1,TRBD1,12,ASSLTGRRTEAF
TRBV28,TRBJ1-1,NA,12,ASMHEAGNTEAF
TRBV9,TRBJ2-6,NA,11,SSSLPGANVLT
TRBV4-2,TRBJ1-1,NA,12,ASSQGSENTEAF
TRBV11-2,TRBJ2-7,TRBD2,16,ASSFPQNPSGAAYEQY
TRBV7-9,TRBJ1-1,TRBD1,10,ASSLGDRDAF
TRBV7-6,TRBJ2-5,TRBD2,14,ASSLKRGAYQETQY
TRBV19,TRBJ2-7,NA,13,ASSLSSTVAYEQY
TRBV10-2,TRBJ2-3,TRBD1,10,ASGTGADTQY
TRBV7-2,TRBJ1-1,NA,11,ASSLVNRERAF
TRBV6-1,TRBJ1-6,NA,17,ASSVRDFLRSSYNSPLH
TRBV19,TRBJ2-2,TRBD1,14,ASSPWTGALTGELF
TRBV10-3,TRBJ2-3,NA,10,ATGQRKDTQY
TRBV7-9,TRBJ1-1,NA,12,ASSPQTWGTEAF
TRBV5-5,TRBJ1-1,NA,15,ASSSRASPGVNTEAF
TRBV19,TRBJ1-5,NA,10,ASSNKFQPQH
TRBV5-4,TRBJ1-5,NA,13,ASRLGPGGNQPQH
TRBV5-1,TRBJ1-1,NA,13,ASSSKGVWETEAF
TRBV30,TRBJ2-7,TRBD1,12,AWSPGTGFYEQY
TRBV29-1,TRBJ2-7,TRBD1,9,SVELGQKPY
TRBV2,TRBJ2-5,TRBD2,14,ASRDLLAGVAETQY
TRBV5-1,TRBJ2-3,NA,12,ASSPGSAADTQY
TRBV7-2,TRBJ1-5,NA,13,DSSAVGSCNQPQH
TRBV24-1,TRBJ1-5,TRBD1,10,ATSDLAQGDD
TRBV20-1,TRBJ2-5,NA,12,TRGDPASQETQY
TRBV6-6,TRBJ1-3,TRBD1,12,ASRDGVRGNTIY
TRBV28,TRBJ1-6,NA,13,ANTTVYSYNSPLH
TRBV12-3/TRBV12-4,TRBJ2-1,NA,13,ASRQTGRNYNEQF
TRBV11-2,TRBJ1-6,NA,14,ASSLGRGSYNSPLH
TRBV6-4,TRBJ2-5,TRBD2,19,ASSDNLTSGTSGRADETQY
TRBV6-4,TRBJ2-1,NA,12,ASSDSEAGNEQF
TRBV5-6,TRBJ2-1,TRBD2,13,ASSLTGGAVGEQF
TRBV12-3/TRBV12-4,TRBJ1-1,NA,15,ASSLNARILWGTEAF
TRBV28,TRBJ2-7,TRBD2,12,ASNVASGNYEQY
TRBV7-3,TRBJ2-1,NA,12,ASSPNTVSYEQF
TRBV7-2,TRBJ2-3,NA,13,ASSSHPQGKDTQY